The entry that follows covers one TCR beta chain sequence. The entry originates in a study of early T cells in non-severe SARS-CoV-2 infection. The CDR3 is 13 residues long. Germline V gene data show CDR1 as SGHRS and CDR2 as YFSETQ. V was pared by 5 bases and J by 9 bases, with 7 bases of the junction left unmatched. Unique molecular identifiers were added to individual cDNA molecules. TCRdb redid the calling of the 5' RACE reads with MiXCR, one entry per CDR3 protein. The sample lists about 64,000 distinct CDR3 sequences, over 4% occurring once. The sequencing input was whole blood. J is TRBJ2-1 and V is TRBV5-1; 8 bases are shared with TRBD1. The receptor's source is an adult who was a healthcare worker with PCR-confirmed SARS-CoV-2 infection or an uninfected control (not recorded which). The CDR3 reads CASRRTGYSEQFF. DNA of the CDR3: TGCGCCAGCAGAAGGACAGGGTACTCTGAGCAGTTCTTC.